The clone carrying this TCR beta chain was detected only once. Its antigen is not identified. The data belong to a study of cytomegalovirus exposure and HLA in healthy donors. Study-wide results and caveats: It emerged from a later analysis that several of the most significant clusters appeared to be linked to common viral pathogens. The investigators catalogued 164 TCR beta chains as cytomegalovirus-associated.

A multiplex PCR was run with 60 Vbeta primers and 13 Jbeta primers. TCRdb's table, derived via immunoSEQ multiplex PCR, lists solely in-frame clones and lacks some. The sample carries over 130,000 clones, approximately 80% recorded once. The TCR sequence derives from a woman aged 40 to 55 in good health and CMV-seropositive. The sample consisted of PBMCs.

CDR3: CASSQVEAGGPLSEQFF. CDR3 coding DNA: TGTGCCAGCAGCCAGGTCGAAGCGGGAGGGCCTCTCTCTGAGCAGTTCTTC. V usage is TRBV14 and J usage is TRBJ2-1, with 10 nucleotides matching TRBD2. After removal of 3 bases from V and 9 bases from J, the junction contained 14 bases not matched to a gene. There are 17 residues in the CDR3. The V gene's germline CDR1 is SGHDN and CDR2 FVKESK.